The rows below give T cell receptor beta chains drawn from one sample of a study of shared clonotypes between healthy human individuals. The table came from immunoSEQ multiplex PCR; TCRdb's copy has only in-frame clones and leaves some out. The data hold 300,000 or so clones, with around 72% observed a single time. The source material was memory CD4+ T cells sorted from blood. The receptors shown here come from a man between 25 and 39 years old in good health. The conserved cysteine and the conserved F or W are not part of the CDR3 here. The order of the fields is J gene, V gene, CDR3 protein.

TRBJ2-7,TRBV15,ATSKGGEEVEQY
TRBJ2-3,TRBV18,ASSDRKGSDTQY
TRBJ2-3,TRBV7-2,ASRLAVGTDTQY
TRBJ1-4,TRBV2,ASSGTIPNEKLF
TRBJ2-5,TRBV14,ASSHKQGEETQY
TRBJ2-5,TRBV5-1,ASSYQGNNQETQY
TRBJ2-1,TRBV10-1,ASSPGFYNEQF
TRBJ1-2,TRBV9,ASSLDFYGYT
TRBJ2-7,TRBV27,ASNPPLASSSYEQY
TRBJ2-6,TRBV18,ASSLEPWWTGEHGANVLT
TRBJ2-3,TRBV5-4,ASSLGTPSVTDTQY
TRBJ2-7,TRBV7-7,ASGPNEFSYEQY
TRBJ1-2,TRBV9,ASSVGRGGYGYT
TRBJ2-1,TRBV9,ASSGRQGSNLLYNEQF
TRBJ2-3,TRBV14,ASSQGITDTQY
TRBJ2-6,TRBV30,AWRDRALGANVLT
TRBJ2-7,TRBV5-3,ASSHTNKKQY
TRBJ2-1,TRBV7-8,ASSITAPSSYNEQF
TRBJ2-1,TRBV10-2,ATLGLDPYNEQF
TRBJ2-3,TRBV4-2,ASSFQVNPSTDTQY
TRBJ1-2,TRBV4-1,ASSKGQGGYGYT
TRBJ2-1,TRBV6-4,ASSEERGNEQF
TRBJ1-3,TRBV6-5,ASSRNSGNTIY
TRBJ1-2,TRBV6-5,ASRQGFGYT
TRBJ2-1,TRBV15,ATSRAPPTNNEQF
TRBJ2-3,TRBV4-3,ASSQGTSGRRADTQY
TRBJ2-7,TRBV15,ATKRGGGAYEQY
TRBJ2-7,TRBV2,ASSVQGAEQY
TRBJ2-2,TRBV18,ASSPDSPGELF
TRBJ2-1,TRBV7-9,ASSLSLAGSYNEQF
TRBJ2-5,TRBV6-6,ASHHRNRGEETQY
TRBJ2-7,TRBV19,ASSSSPLVVQY
TRBJ2-1,TRBV9,ASSVGSGSHNEQF
TRBJ1-1,TRBV5-1,ASSQGTGNTEAF
TRBJ2-7,TRBV5-4,ASSPPGLAGVHEQY
TRBJ1-1,TRBV28,ASTTSGGPGWTEAF
TRBJ2-7,TRBV29-1,SVGDSPYEQY